This T cell receptor (beta chain) was identified during a study of cytomegalovirus exposure and HLA in healthy donors. Study at large: Unique TCR beta sequences numbering some 110 million came from 150 million to 200 million T cells in an earlier analysis. Points from the study as a whole: TCR beta V- and J-gene trimming was later associated with a missense DCLRE1C variant.

Of note for this clone: Its antigen is as yet unknown.

The PCR used 60 Vbeta and 13 Jbeta primers. Data came from immunoSEQ multiplex PCR; TCRdb stores just in-frame clones and leaves some out. The data hold about 130,000 clones, with 75% to 85% observed a single time. Input material: PBMCs. This clonotype originated in a woman aged 18-29 years in good health and CMV-seropositive.

DNA for the CDR3: TGCGCCAGCAGCCAAGAAGAGTTAGGACAGGGGGATTATGGCTACACCTTC. It is translated as CASSQEELGQGDYGYTF. This chain connects TRBV4-1 to TRBJ1-2; 10 bases fit TRBD1. Unmatched junction bases numbered 9, after V lost 0 bases and J lost 5 bases. Looked up from germline, CDR1 is MGHRA and CDR2 is YSYEKL. The CDR3 is made up of 17 amino acids.